This T cell receptor beta chain was retrieved from a study of glioma-infiltrating T cells. Overall study findings and caveats: Gliomas, especially low-grade, showed above-expected tissue-blood divergence; non-neoplastic patients showed below.

The iRepertoire nested amplicon-rescue multiplex PCR amplified TCR alpha and beta CDR3s from RNA. Tissue mRNA or PBMC total RNA, about 85-400 ng, went into one-step reverse transcription and amplification. Each CDR3 protein is one row after TCRdb ran MiXCR on the multiplex PCR reads. The sample has around 21,000 distinct CDR3 sequences; about 22% are singletons. This clonotype was detected a few times. Its antigen is unidentified. Germline V gene lookup returns CDR1 WSHSY and CDR2 SAAADI. V gave up 3 bases and J gave up 3 bases; unmatched junction bases: 7. CDR3 length equals 16 residues. Sequencing was performed on glioma tissue, nonneoplastic brain tissue, or PBMCs (not recorded which). The chain uses TRBV10-2 and TRBJ2-3; 9 bases are shared with TRBD2. This receptor was identified in a human donor with low-grade glioma or glioblastoma, undergoing nonglioma brain surgery, or in good health (not recorded which). CDR3 amino acids: CASSEPSGGQTDTQYF. In nucleotides, the CDR3 is TGCGCCAGCAGTGAACCCAGCGGGGGGCAGACAGATACGCAGTATTTT.